A selection of T cell receptor beta chains follows, all from one sample in a study of PD-L1 blockade in urothelial cancer. Using immunoSEQ multiplex PCR, the repertoire was profiled, and TCRdb retains in-frame clones only, with some absent. This table has 20,000 to 25,000 clones, roughly 84% appearing once. Sequenced material: PBMCs, taken around atezolizumab (anti-PD-L1) treatment. These receptors were taken from a man aged 70-80 years with urothelial cancer. Both conserved end residues are part of each CDR3. Fields, in order: clone size, J gene, D gene, V gene, CDR3 DNA, CDR3 protein. D genes are given only for firm matches. Expanded clones are given a class, and other clones once, few, many or no size at all.

clone size: .; J gene: TRBJ1-3; D gene: .; V gene: TRBV6-1; CDR3 DNA: TGTGCCAGCAGTGGGGGGGACGCCAACTCTGGAAACACCATATATTTT; CDR3 protein: CASSGGDANSGNTIYF
clone size: .; J gene: TRBJ1-1; D gene: .; V gene: TRBV10-1; CDR3 DNA: TGCGCCAGCGGTACGGGGTTGGATACTGAAGCTTTCTTT; CDR3 protein: CASGTGLDTEAFF
clone size: .; J gene: TRBJ2-2; D gene: TRBD1; V gene: TRBV5-1; CDR3 DNA: TGCGCCAGCAGCCTGGGACAGGACACCGGGGAGCTGTTTTTT; CDR3 protein: CASSLGQDTGELFF
clone size: .; J gene: TRBJ1-5; D gene: TRBD1; V gene: TRBV6-1; CDR3 DNA: TGTGCCAGTTCACAGGGGAGCAATCAGCCCCAGCATTTT; CDR3 protein: CASSQGSNQPQHF
clone size: .; J gene: TRBJ2-1; D gene: .; V gene: TRBV28; CDR3 DNA: TGTGCCAGCAGTGGGTATACGTGGAGGTTCTTC; CDR3 protein: CASSGYTWRFF
clone size: .; J gene: TRBJ1-2; D gene: .; V gene: TRBV30; CDR3 DNA: TGTGCCTGGTGCCACAGGGAAAACTATGGCTACACCTTC; CDR3 protein: CAWCHRENYGYTF
clone size: once; J gene: TRBJ2-2; D gene: .; V gene: TRBV6-1; CDR3 DNA: TGTGCCAGCCCGAGGGTCAAGGGTTGGACCGGGGAGCTGTTTTTT; CDR3 protein: CASPRVKGWTGELFF
clone size: .; J gene: TRBJ2-7; D gene: TRBD1; V gene: TRBV7-9; CDR3 DNA: TGTGCCAGCATTAGGACAGGCCACTACGAGCAGTACTTC; CDR3 protein: CASIRTGHYEQYF
clone size: .; J gene: TRBJ2-5; D gene: TRBD1; V gene: TRBV6-1; CDR3 DNA: TGTGCCAGCAGTGCCAACCCCGGACAGGTGACAGAGACCCAGTACTTC; CDR3 protein: CASSANPGQVTETQYF
clone size: .; J gene: TRBJ2-1; D gene: .; V gene: TRBV2; CDR3 DNA: TGTGCCAGCAGTCAGGACTACAACAATGAGCAGTTCTTC; CDR3 protein: CASSQDYNNEQFF
clone size: .; J gene: TRBJ2-3; D gene: TRBD1; V gene: TRBV5-1; CDR3 DNA: TGCGCCAGCTCAGGGGGCGGTCCAGGCACAGATACGCAGTATTTT; CDR3 protein: CASSGGGPGTDTQYF
clone size: .; J gene: TRBJ2-3; D gene: TRBD2; V gene: TRBV7-3; CDR3 DNA: TGTGCCAGCAGCGCCGGACTAGCGGGGTCCACAGATACGCAGTATTTT; CDR3 protein: CASSAGLAGSTDTQYF
clone size: .; J gene: TRBJ2-1; D gene: .; V gene: TRBV5-1; CDR3 DNA: TGCGCCAGCAGCCAGCGGCGCTCCTACAATGAGCAGTTCTTC; CDR3 protein: CASSQRRSYNEQFF
clone size: .; J gene: TRBJ2-7; D gene: TRBD2; V gene: TRBV30; CDR3 DNA: TGTGCCTGGAGTCCCGGGACTAGCGGCGAGCAGTACTTC; CDR3 protein: CAWSPGTSGEQYF
clone size: .; J gene: TRBJ2-2; D gene: TRBD1; V gene: TRBV5-1; CDR3 DNA: TGCGCCAGCAGCTTGGAATTCCGGACAGGGTGGAACACCGGGGAGCTGTTTTTT; CDR3 protein: CASSLEFRTGWNTGELFF
clone size: .; J gene: TRBJ2-3; D gene: .; V gene: TRBV2; CDR3 DNA: TGTGCCAGCGAGCCATTTGTCGGTACGCAGTATTTT; CDR3 protein: CASEPFVGTQYF
clone size: .; J gene: TRBJ2-3; D gene: TRBD2; V gene: TRBV9; CDR3 DNA: TGTGCCAGCAGCCTAATAGCGGGAGGCACAGATACGCAGTATTTT; CDR3 protein: CASSLIAGGTDTQYF
clone size: .; J gene: TRBJ1-1; D gene: .; V gene: TRBV9; CDR3 DNA: TGTGCCAGCAGCGACCCAGGGGACACTGAAGCTTTCTTT; CDR3 protein: CASSDPGDTEAFF
clone size: .; J gene: TRBJ1-3; D gene: .; V gene: TRBV28; CDR3 DNA: TGTGCCTCCCGGGAGGGTTTTGGAAACACCATATATTTT; CDR3 protein: CASREGFGNTIYF
clone size: .; J gene: TRBJ2-1; D gene: .; V gene: TRBV4-1; CDR3 DNA: TGCGCCAGCTCAGGGTACAATGAGCAGTTCTTC; CDR3 protein: CASSGYNEQFF
clone size: .; J gene: TRBJ2-7; D gene: .; V gene: TRBV25-1; CDR3 DNA: TGTGCCAGCAGTCGGGGGGCCCACGAGCAGTACTTC; CDR3 protein: CASSRGAHEQYF
clone size: .; J gene: TRBJ2-7; D gene: TRBD1; V gene: TRBV5-1; CDR3 DNA: TGCGCCAGCAGCGCTTTACAGGGGCGGGACGAGCAGTACTTC; CDR3 protein: CASSALQGRDEQYF
clone size: .; J gene: TRBJ2-1; D gene: TRBD2; V gene: TRBV7-9; CDR3 DNA: TGTGCCAGCAACCGTCTAGCGGACAATGAGCAGTTCTTC; CDR3 protein: CASNRLADNEQFF